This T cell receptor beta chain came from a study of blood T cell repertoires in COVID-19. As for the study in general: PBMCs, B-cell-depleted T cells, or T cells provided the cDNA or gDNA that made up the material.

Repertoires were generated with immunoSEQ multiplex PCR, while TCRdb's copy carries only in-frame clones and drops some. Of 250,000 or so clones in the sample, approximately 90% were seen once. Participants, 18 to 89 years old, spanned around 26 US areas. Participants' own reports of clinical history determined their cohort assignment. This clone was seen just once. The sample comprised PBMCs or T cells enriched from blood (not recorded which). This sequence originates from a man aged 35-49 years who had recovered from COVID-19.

For the CDR3, the DNA is TGCAGCGCTTGGACTAGCGACTACAATGAGCAGTTCTTC. It translates to CSAWTSDYNEQFF. The chain carries TRBV29-1 and TRBJ2-1; 9 positions match TRBD2. V trimming: 7 bases; J trimming: 3 bases; junction bases outside the gene matches: 4. This CDR3 is 13 amino acids long. CDR1 and CDR2 (germline): SQVTM, ANQGSEA.